This T cell receptor beta chain comes out of a study of T cells in Graves' hyperthyroidism and ophthalmopathy. Study as a whole: Peripheral blood draws took place at initial diagnosis, ahead of any treatment.

This clonotype was counted a single time. Germline CDR1 and CDR2: SGHAT and FQNNGV. The CDR3 is 15 amino acids. Trimming shortened V by 5 bases and J by 4 bases, and 18 bases separated the two germline ends. Each 10 ml fresh peripheral blood draw supplied the PBMCs. There were TCR beta CDR3 regions amplified from RNA transcripts. HTBI primers were the set used in a first-round RT-PCR of the TCR CDR3. TCRdb re-called the multiplex PCR reads through MiXCR, storing one row per CDR3 protein. There are fewer than 400,000 distinct CDR3 sequences in the sample; around a sixth occur only once, and around 33% lies in the top ten.

The sequence came from a man aged 25-40 years with Graves' hyperthyroidism. Input material: blood. This chain connects TRBV11-2 to TRBJ2-7, with D possibly TRBD1 on 7 matching bases. CDR3 residues: CASSPSDREVYEQYF. The CDR3 region has the DNA TGTGCCAGCAGCCCAAGCGACAGGGAGGTTTACGAGCAGTACTTC.